This TCR beta chain was documented in a study of T-cell memory formation after mild COVID-19. Study conclusions and caveats: The authors left the SARS-CoV-2 specificity of second-wave clones peaking on day 37 unconfirmed. Day 15 to 85 contracting clones showed balanced CD4/CD8; later expanders leaned CD4+. Some SARS-CoV-2-responding clones were already detected in memory before infection.

In regard to this clonotype: Its antigen is as yet unknown.

The 5'RACE method, run with constant-segment primers, produced TCR alpha and TCR beta cDNA libraries (carrying sample barcodes and UMIs). TCRdb processed the 5' RACE reads anew with MiXCR; each CDR3 protein has one entry. The sample includes hundreds of thousands of distinct CDR3 sequences, approximately 20% of them seen just once. The receptor was isolated from an adult woman who had mild COVID-19 (a few samples of this study predate the infection). Cell type and time point are not known. Sequenced material: PBMCs or a T cell subset sorted from them (not recorded which).

In DNA form, the CDR3 reads TGTGCCAGCAGCGTAGGGAGAGGGCAGACCACCTATGGCTACACCTTC. This encodes CASSVGRGQTTYGYTF. The chain employs TRBV9 and TRBJ1-2, with D unclear. This CDR3 spans 16 amino acids. CDR1 and CDR2 (germline): SGDLS, YYNGEE. Deletions cut 0 bases from V and 4 bases from J, with 16 bases between.